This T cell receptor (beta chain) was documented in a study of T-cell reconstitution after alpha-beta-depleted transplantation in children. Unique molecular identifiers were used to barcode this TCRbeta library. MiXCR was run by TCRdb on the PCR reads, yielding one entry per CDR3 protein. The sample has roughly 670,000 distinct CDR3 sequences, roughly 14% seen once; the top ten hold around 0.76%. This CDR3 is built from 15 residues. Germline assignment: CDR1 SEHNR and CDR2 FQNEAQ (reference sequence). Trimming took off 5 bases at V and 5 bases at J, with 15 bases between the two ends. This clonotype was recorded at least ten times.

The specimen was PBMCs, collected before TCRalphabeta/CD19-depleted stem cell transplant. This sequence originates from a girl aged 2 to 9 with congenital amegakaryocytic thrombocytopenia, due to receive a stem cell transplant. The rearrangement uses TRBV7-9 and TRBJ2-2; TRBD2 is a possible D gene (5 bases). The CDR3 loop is CASSQRASYTGELFF. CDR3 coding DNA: TGTGCCAGCAGCCAAAGGGCTAGCTATACCGGGGAGCTGTTTTTT.